These 8 T cell receptor beta chains share one sample of origin, sequenced in a study of blood T cell repertoires in COVID-19. The assay was immunoSEQ multiplex PCR, and TCRdb's table has in-frame clones only and misses some. The data hold more than 200,000 clones, with over 75% observed a single time. Sequencing was performed on peripheral blood. These receptors were taken from a woman in her forties who had recovered from COVID-19.

V gene TRBV28 combines with J gene TRBJ2-7; possible D gene TRBD2, 7 bases. Between the trimmed V and J ends, which lost 2 bases and 1 base, there was a span of 12 bases. The germline V gene has CDR1 MDHEN and CDR2 SYDVKM. The CDR3 has 15 amino acids. The DNA of the CDR3 is TGTGCCAGCAGTTTAACGCGGGGGCCTTCCTACGAGCAGTACTTC. It encodes CASSLTRGPSYEQYF.

The V and J genes are TRBV6-1 and TRBJ1-5; 9 bases are a match to TRBD1. J gave up 7 bases and V 2 bases, and 3 bases lay outside the gene matches. This CDR3 spans 14 amino acids. In germline, CDR1 is MNHNS, CDR2 SASEGT. The CDR3 DNA sequence: TGTGCCAGCAGTGAAACAGGGGGCTGGCAGCCCCAGCATTTT. It is translated as CASSETGGWQPQHF.

This chain connects TRBV7-2 to TRBJ1-2; D possibly corresponds to TRBD1 (5 bases). The CDR3 is made up of 15 amino acids. V shed 3 bases and J shed 4 bases, with 15 bases lying between them. CDR1 is SGHTA, CDR2 FQGNSA, per germline. The CDR3 spells CASSFGGSGGYGYTF. The CDR3 bases are TGTGCCAGCAGCTTCGGGGGGTCGGGGGGCTATGGCTACACCTTC.

The V gene is TRBV13, the J gene TRBJ1-3; possibly TRBD1 for D (6 bases). Germline-derived CDR1 and CDR2 are PRHDT and FYEKMQ (reference sequence). This CDR3 region has 16 residues. Trimming stripped 2 bases from V and 7 bases from J, with 18 bases between. The CDR3 sequence is CASSLTQGVPGNTIYF. The CDR3 DNA sequence: TGTGCCAGCAGCTTAACACAGGGCGTGCCCGGTAACACCATATATTTT.

J is TRBJ1-1 and V is TRBV27; D uncertain. CDR1 is MNHEY, CDR2 SMNVEV, per germline (reference sequence). Trimming took off 1 base at V and 1 base at J, with 10 bases between the two ends. The CDR3 runs to 15 residues. The CDR3 here is CASSLFYRGNTEAFF. Here the CDR3 DNA reads TGTGCCAGCAGTTTATTTTACCGGGGGAACACTGAAGCTTTCTTT.

The chain has TRBV18 and TRBJ2-6; D unresolved. This CDR3 spans 16 amino acids. Trimming cost V 0 bases and J 0 bases, with 6 bases left between them. The germline V gene encodes CDR1 KGHSH and CDR2 LQKENI. The DNA of the CDR3 is TGTGCCAGCTCACCACCGTATCTCTCTGGGGCCAACGTCCTGACTTTC. Translating gives CASSPPYLSGANVLTF. Together with reference TRBV18 and TRBJ2-6, the CDR3 gives the full variable domain: NAGVMQNPRHLVRRRGQEARLRCSPMKGHSHVYWYRQLPEEGLKFMVYLQKENIIDESGMPKERFSAEFPKEGPSILRIQQVVRGDSAAYFCASSPPYLSGANVLTFGAGSRLTVL.

This sequence joins TRBV6-4 and TRBJ2-3, with TRBD1 as a possible D gene (6 bases). Germline CDR1 is MRHNA and CDR2 is SNTAGT. The CDR3 has 15 amino acids. V shed 2 bases and J shed 3 bases, with 12 bases lying between them. The CDR3 DNA follows: TGTGCCAGCAGTGACGAAGGGGGATCGACAGATACGCAGTATTTT. Translated, it gives CASSDEGGSTDTQYF.

The gene calls are TRBV19 and TRBJ1-5, with 12 bases matching TRBD1. This CDR3 is 14 amino acids long. Germline V gene data show CDR1 as LNHDA and CDR2 as SQIVND (reference sequence). With V trimmed by 5 bases and J by 10 bases, 6 bases remained unmatched. CDR3 sequence: CASSVGTGGLPQHF. The CDR3 DNA reads TGTGCCAGTAGTGTCGGGACAGGGGGCCTCCCCCAGCATTTT.